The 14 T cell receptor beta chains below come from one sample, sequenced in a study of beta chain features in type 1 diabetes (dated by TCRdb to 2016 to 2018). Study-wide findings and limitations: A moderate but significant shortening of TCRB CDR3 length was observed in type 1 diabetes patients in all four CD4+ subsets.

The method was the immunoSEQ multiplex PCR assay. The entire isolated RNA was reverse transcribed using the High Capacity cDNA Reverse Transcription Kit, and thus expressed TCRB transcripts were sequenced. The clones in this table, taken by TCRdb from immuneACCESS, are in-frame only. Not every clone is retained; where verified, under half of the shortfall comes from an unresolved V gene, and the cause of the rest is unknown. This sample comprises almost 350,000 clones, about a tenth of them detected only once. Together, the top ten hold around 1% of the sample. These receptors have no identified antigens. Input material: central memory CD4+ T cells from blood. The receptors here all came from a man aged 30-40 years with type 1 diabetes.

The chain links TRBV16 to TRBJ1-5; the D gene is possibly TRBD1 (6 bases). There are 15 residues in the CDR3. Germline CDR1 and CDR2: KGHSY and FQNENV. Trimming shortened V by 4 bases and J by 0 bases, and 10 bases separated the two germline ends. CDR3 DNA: TGTGCCAGCAGCCCTGGGACACCTAGCAATCAGCCCCAGCATTTT. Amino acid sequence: CASSPGTPSNQPQHF.

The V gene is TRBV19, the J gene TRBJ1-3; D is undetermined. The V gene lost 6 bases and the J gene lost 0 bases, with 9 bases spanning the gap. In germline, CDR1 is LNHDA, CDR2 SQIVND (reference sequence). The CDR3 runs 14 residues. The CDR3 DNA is TGTGCCAGTAGGGACGGTAGCTCTGGAAACACCATATATTTT. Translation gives CASRDGSSGNTIYF.

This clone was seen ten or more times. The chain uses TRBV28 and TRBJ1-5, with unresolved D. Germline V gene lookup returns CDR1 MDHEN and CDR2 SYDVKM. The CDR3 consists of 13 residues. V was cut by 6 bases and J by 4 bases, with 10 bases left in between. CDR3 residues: CASSPTGNQPQHF. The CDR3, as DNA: TGTGCCAGCAGCCCAACGGGGAATCAGCCCCAGCATTTT.

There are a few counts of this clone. The CDR3 protein is CASSLGGHRVGYNEQFF. As DNA, the CDR3 is TGTGCCAGCAGCTTAGGAGGGCACCGGGTTGGGTACAATGAGCAGTTCTTC. This chain joins TRBV11-3 and TRBJ2-1, with TRBD2 as a possible D gene (5 bases). CDR1 and CDR2 from the germline V gene are SGHNT and YENEEA. The CDR3 loop spans 17 amino acids. V was cut by 1 base and J by 4 bases, with 17 bases left in between.

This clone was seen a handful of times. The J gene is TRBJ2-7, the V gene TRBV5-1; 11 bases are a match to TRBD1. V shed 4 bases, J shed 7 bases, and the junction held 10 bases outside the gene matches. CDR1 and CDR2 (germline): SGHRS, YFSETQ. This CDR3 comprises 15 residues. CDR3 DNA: TGCGCCAGCAGCCCAAGGACAGGGGGCTCGAGGGAGCAGTACTTC. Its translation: CASSPRTGGSREQYF.

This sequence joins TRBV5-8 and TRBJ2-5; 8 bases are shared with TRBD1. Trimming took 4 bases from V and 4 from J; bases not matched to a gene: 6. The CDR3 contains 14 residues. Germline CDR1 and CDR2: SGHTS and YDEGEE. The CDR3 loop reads CASSLTGEVETQYF. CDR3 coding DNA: TGTGCCAGCAGCCTGACAGGGGAGGTAGAGACCCAGTACTTC.

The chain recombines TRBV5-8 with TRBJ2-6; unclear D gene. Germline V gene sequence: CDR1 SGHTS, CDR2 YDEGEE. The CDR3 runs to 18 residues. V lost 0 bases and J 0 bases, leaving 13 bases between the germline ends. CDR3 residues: CASSLATSSDSGANVLTF. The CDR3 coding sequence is TGTGCCAGCAGCTTGGCTACCAGCTCTGACTCTGGGGCCAACGTCCTGACTTTC.

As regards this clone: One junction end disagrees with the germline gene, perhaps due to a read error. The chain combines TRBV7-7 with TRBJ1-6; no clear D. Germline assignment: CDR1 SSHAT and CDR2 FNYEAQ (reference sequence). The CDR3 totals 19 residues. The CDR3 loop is CASSTGNRAERIYNSPLHF. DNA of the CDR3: TGTGCTAGCAGCACGGGAAATCGCGCGGAGCGTATCTATAATTCACCCCTCCACTTT.

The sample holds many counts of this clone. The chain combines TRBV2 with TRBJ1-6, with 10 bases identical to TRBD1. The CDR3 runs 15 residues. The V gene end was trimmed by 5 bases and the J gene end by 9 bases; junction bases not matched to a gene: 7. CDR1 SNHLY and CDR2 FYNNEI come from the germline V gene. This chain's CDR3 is CASSQMGQGSSPLHF. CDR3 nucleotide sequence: TGTGCCAGCAGTCAAATGGGACAGGGGTCTTCACCCCTCCACTTT.

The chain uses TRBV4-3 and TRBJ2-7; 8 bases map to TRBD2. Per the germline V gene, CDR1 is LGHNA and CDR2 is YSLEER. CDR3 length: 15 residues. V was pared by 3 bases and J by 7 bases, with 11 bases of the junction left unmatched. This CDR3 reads CASSHPGGICEEQYF. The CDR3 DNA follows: TGCGCCAGCAGCCACCCGGGGGGGATATGTGAGGAGCAGTACTTC.

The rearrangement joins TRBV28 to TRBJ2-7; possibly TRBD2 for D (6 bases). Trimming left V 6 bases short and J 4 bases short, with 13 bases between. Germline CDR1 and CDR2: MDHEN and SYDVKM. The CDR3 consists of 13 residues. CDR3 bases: TGTGCCAGCAGAACCTATGGGGGGTACGAGCAGTACTTC. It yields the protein CASRTYGGYEQYF.

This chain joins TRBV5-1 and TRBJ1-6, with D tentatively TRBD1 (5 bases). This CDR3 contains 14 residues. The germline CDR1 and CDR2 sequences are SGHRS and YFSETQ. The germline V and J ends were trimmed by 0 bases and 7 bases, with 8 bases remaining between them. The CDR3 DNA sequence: TGCGCCAGCAGCTTGGATCCAGGGAATTCACCCCTCCACTTT. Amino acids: CASSLDPGNSPLHF. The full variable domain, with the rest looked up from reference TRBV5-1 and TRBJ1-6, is KAGVTQTPRYLIKTRGQQVTLSCSPISGHRSVSWYQQTPGQGLQFLFEYFSETQRNKGNFPGRFSGRQFSNSRSEMNVSTLELGDSALYLCASSLDPGNSPLHFGNGTRLTVT.

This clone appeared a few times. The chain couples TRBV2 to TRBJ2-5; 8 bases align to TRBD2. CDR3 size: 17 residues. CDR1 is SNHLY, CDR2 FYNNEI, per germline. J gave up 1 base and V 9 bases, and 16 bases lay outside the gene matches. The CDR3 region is CASTLRGAAGGQETQYF. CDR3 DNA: TGTGCCAGTACCCTAAGGGGAGCGGCGGGGGGCCAAGAGACCCAGTACTTC.

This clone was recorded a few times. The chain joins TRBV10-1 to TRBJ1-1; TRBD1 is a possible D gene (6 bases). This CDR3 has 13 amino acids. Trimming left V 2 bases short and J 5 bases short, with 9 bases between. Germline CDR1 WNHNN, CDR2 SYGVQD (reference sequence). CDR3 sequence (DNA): TGCGCCAGCAGTGAGATTAGGGGGACTGAAGCTTTCTTT. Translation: CASSEIRGTEAFF.